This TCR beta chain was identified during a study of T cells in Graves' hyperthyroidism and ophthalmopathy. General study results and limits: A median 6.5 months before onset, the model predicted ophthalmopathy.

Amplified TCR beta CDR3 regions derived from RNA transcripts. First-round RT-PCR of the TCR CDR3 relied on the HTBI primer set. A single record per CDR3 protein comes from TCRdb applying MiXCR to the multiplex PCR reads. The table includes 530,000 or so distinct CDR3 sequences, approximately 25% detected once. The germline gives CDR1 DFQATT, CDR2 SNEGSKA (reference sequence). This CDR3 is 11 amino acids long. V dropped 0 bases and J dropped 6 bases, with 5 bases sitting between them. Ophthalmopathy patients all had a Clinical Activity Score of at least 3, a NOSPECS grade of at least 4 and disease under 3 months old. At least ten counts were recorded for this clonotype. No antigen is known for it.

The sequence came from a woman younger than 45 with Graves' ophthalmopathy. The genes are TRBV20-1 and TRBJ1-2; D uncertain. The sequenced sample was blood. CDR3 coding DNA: TGCAGTGCTAGAGATCCGCATGGCTACACCTTC. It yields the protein CSARDPHGYTF.